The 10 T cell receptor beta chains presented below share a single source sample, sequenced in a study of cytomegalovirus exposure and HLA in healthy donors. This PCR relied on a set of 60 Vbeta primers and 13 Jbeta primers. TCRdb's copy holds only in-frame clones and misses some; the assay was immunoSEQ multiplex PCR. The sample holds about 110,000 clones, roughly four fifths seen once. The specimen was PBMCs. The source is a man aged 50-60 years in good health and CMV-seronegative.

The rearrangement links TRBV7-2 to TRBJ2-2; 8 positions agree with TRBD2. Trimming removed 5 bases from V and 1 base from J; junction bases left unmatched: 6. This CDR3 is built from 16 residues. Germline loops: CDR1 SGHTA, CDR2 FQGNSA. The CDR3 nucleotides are TGTGCCAGCAGCCTCAGCGGGGGCTGGAACACCGGGGAGCTGTTTTTT. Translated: CASSLSGGWNTGELFF.

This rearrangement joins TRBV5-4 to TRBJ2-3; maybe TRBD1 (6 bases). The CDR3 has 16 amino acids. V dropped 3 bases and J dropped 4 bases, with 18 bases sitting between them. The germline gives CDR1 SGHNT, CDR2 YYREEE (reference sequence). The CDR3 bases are TGTGCCAGCAGCTCGGGGACACGGGTAGTACCAGATACGCAGTATTTT. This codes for CASSSGTRVVPDTQYF.

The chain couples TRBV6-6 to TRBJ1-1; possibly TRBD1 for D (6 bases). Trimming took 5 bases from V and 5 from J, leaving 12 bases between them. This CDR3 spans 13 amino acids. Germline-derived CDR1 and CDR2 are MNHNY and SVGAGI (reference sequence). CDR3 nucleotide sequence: TGTGCCAGCAGTCTCACAGGGATGACTGAAGCTTTCTTT. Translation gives CASSLTGMTEAFF.

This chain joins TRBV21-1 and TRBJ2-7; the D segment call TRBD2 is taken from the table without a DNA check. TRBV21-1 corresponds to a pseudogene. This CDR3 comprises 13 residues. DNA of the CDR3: TGTGCCAGCGGGCGGGGCAGCACCTACGAGCAGTACGTC. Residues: CASGRGSTYEQYV.

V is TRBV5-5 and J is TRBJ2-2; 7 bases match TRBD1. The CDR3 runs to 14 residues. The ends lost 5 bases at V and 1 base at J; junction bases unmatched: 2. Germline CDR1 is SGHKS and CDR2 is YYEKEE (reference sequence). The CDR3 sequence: CASRRQGNTGELFF. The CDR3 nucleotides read TGTGCCAGCAGAAGACAGGGGAACACCGGGGAGCTGTTTTTT.

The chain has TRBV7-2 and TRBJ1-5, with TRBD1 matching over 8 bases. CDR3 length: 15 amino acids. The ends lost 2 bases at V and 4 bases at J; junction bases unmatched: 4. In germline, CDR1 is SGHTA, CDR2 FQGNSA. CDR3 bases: TGTGCCAGCAGCTTACAGGGGGCCCTTAATCAGCCCCAGCATTTT. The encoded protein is CASSLQGALNQPQHF.

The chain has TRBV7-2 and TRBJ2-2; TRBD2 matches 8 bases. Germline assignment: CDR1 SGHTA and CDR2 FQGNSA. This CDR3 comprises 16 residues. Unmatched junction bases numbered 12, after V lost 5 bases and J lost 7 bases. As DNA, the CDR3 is TGTGCCAGCAGCCCCAGGGAGCGGGGGCGGGGCGGGGAGCTGTTTTTT. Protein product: CASSPRERGRGGELFF.

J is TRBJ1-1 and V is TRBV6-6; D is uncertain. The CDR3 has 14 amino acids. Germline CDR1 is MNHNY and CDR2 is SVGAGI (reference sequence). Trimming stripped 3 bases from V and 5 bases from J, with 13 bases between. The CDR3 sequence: CASSYPRGNTEAFF. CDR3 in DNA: TGTGCCAGCAGTTATCCCCGGGGAAATACTGAAGCTTTCTTT.

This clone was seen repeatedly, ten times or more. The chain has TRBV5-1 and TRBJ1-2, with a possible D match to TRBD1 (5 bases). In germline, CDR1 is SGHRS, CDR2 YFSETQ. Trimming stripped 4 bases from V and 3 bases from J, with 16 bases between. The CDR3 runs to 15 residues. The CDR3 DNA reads TGCGCCAGCAGCCCGGCGCGGGGGTATGACTATGGCTACACCTTC. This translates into CASSPARGYDYGYTF.

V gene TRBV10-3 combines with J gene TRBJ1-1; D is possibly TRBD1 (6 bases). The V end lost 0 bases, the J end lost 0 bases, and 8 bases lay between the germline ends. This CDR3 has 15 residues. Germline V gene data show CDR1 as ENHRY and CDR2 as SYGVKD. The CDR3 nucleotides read TGTGCCATCAGTGAGTCGACAGGAATGAACACTGAAGCTTTCTTT. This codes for CAISESTGMNTEAFF.